One and the same sample provided the 26 T cell receptor beta chains below, sequenced in a study of T cell changes during pregnancy in multiple sclerosis. Sequencing was performed with immunoSEQ multiplex PCR; in TCRdb, only in-frame clones are kept and a portion is missing. The profile shows 20,000 to 25,000 clones, approximately 90% of them singletons. The input for sequencing was CD8+ T cells from peripheral blood mononuclear cells, taken in the second trimester of pregnancy. These receptors all stem from a female donor in good health, enrolled as a control in a pregnancy study.

This clone was seen a few times. This chain joins TRBV9 and TRBJ2-5, with a possible D match to TRBD1 (5 bases). From germline, CDR1 is SGDLS and CDR2 YYNGEE. The germline V and J ends were trimmed by 5 bases and 1 base, with 9 bases remaining between them. The CDR3 spans 13 residues. CDR3 in amino acids: CASSTGTQETQYF. In DNA, the CDR3 is TGTGCCAGCAGTACAGGTACCCAAGAGACCCAGTACTTC.

The V and J genes are TRBV27 and TRBJ2-6, with D tentatively TRBD2 (5 bases). CDR3 length: 18 residues. Germline CDR1 and CDR2: MNHEY and SMNVEV (reference sequence). With 3 bases removed from V and 2 bases from J, the gap between germline ends came to 17 bases. CDR3 sequence: CASSFKIRPGTGANVLTF. Written as DNA, the CDR3 is TGTGCCAGCAGTTTTAAGATTCGCCCGGGGACTGGGGCCAACGTCCTGACTTTC.

V usage is TRBV27 and J usage is TRBJ2-7; D may be TRBD1 (5 bases). The V end was cut by 2 bases, the J end by 3 bases, with 11 bases between. The germline gives CDR1 MNHEY, CDR2 SMNVEV (reference sequence). The CDR3 has 14 amino acids. The CDR3 coding sequence is TGTGCCAGCAGTTTAAGGGGTTTTGGCTACGAGCAGTACTTC. This sequence encodes CASSLRGFGYEQYF.

The chain uses TRBV11-2 and TRBJ2-7; 10 nucleotides line up with TRBD1. V dropped 0 bases and J dropped 4; count of bases not matched to a gene: 15. CDR3 length: 19 amino acids. Germline assignment: CDR1 SGHAT and CDR2 FQNNGV. The CDR3 DNA sequence: TGTGCCAGCAGCTTAGAGAGGAGCGTAGGGACAGGGGCTCGATACGAGCAGTACTTC. This translates into CASSLERSVGTGARYEQYF.

V usage is TRBV7-9 and J usage is TRBJ1-4; weak D call: TRBD1 (5 bases). V was trimmed by 4 bases and J by 7 bases, leaving 10 bases between them. CDR1 SEHNR and CDR2 FQNEAQ come from the germline V gene (reference sequence). This CDR3 has 13 amino acids. Here the CDR3 reads CASSSTDIEKLFF. The CDR3 DNA is TGTGCCAGCAGCTCGACAGACATTGAAAAACTGTTTTTT.

V is TRBV10-3 and J is TRBJ1-1, with TRBD1 as a possible D gene (5 bases). Germline loops: CDR1 ENHRY, CDR2 SYGVKD. The V end was cut by 4 bases, the J end by 7 bases, with 7 bases between. The length of the CDR3 is 11 residues. CDR3: CAISVGGEAFF. The CDR3 DNA reads TGTGCCATCAGTGTGGGGGGTGAAGCTTTCTTT.

Concerning this clone: This CDR3 is also generated by other DNA sequences in the sample. The chain has TRBV6-5 and TRBJ1-1, with a possible D match to TRBD1 (6 bases). This CDR3 is 15 amino acids long. Trimming stripped 0 bases from V and 2 bases from J, with 10 bases between. Germline V gene sequence: CDR1 MNHEY, CDR2 SVGAGI. DNA of the CDR3: TGTGCCAGCAGTTACTCGTGGACAGATAACACTGAAGCTTTCTTT. It yields the protein CASSYSWTDNTEAFF.

J is TRBJ2-7 and V is TRBV2, with D tentatively TRBD1 (5 bases). This CDR3 has 10 residues. Between the trimmed V and J ends, which lost 8 bases and 9 bases, there was a span of 11 bases. From germline, CDR1 is SNHLY and CDR2 FYNNEI. CDR3 sequence: CASADSGQYF. The CDR3 DNA reads as TGTGCCAGCGCCGACAGTGGGCAGTACTTC. Based on the CDR3 plus reference TRBV2 and TRBJ2-7, the full variable domain is EPEVTQTPSHQVTQMGQEVILRCVPISNHLYFYWYRQILGQKVEFLVSFYNNEISEKSEIFDDQFSVERPDGSNFTLKIRSTKLEDSAMYFCASADSGQYFGPGTRLTVT.

This chain connects TRBV7-9 to TRBJ2-3; the match to TRBD1 covers 9 bases. V was pared by 5 bases and J by 4 bases, with 7 bases of the junction left unmatched. This CDR3 contains 15 residues. CDR1 is SEHNR, CDR2 FQNEAQ, per germline (reference sequence). CDR3 sequence (DNA): TGTGCCAGCAGCCCCCTGGACAGGGGCGCAGATACGCAGTATTTT. Its protein is CASSPLDRGADTQYF.

The gene calls are TRBV5-5 and TRBJ2-1; 11 positions agree with TRBD2. Germline V gene sequence: CDR1 SGHKS, CDR2 YYEKEE (reference sequence). The CDR3 has 17 amino acids. The V and J ends lost 5 bases and 8 bases, in that order; junction bases with no gene match: 15. For the CDR3, the DNA is TGTGCCAGCAGGGGACACATTAGCGGGAGGGCCTTCGATGAGCAGTTCTTC. This translates into CASRGHISGRAFDEQFF.

This clone has just one count. The chain's CDR3 is CASSVHLSYEQYF. The CDR3 coding sequence is TGTGCCAGTAGTGTCCACTTATCCTACGAGCAGTACTTC. V and J are TRBV19 and TRBJ2-7; unclear D gene. CDR3 length: 13 residues. V lost 5 bases and J 1 base, leaving 9 bases between the germline ends. Germline CDR1 and CDR2: LNHDA and SQIVND (reference sequence).

The V and J genes are TRBV28 and TRBJ2-7, with 16 bases lining up with TRBD2. CDR3 length equals 16 residues. CDR1 and CDR2 (germline): MDHEN, SYDVKM. V gave up 8 bases and J gave up 4 bases; unmatched junction bases: 8. CDR3: CASYGTSGRAVYEQYF. CDR3 bases: TGTGCCAGCTATGGGACTAGCGGGAGGGCCGTATACGAGCAGTACTTC.

This chain joins TRBV5-6 and TRBJ2-7; TRBD1 matches at 9 bases. V was pared by 7 bases and J by 5 bases, with 10 bases of the junction left unmatched. The CDR3 length is 14 residues. In germline, CDR1 is SGHDT, CDR2 YYEEEE. In DNA, the CDR3 is TGTGCCAGCCGGGCCGGGACAGGGTTAAACGAGCAGTACTTC. Its translation: CASRAGTGLNEQYF.

The V call is TRBV11-2, the J call TRBJ2-3, with D tentatively TRBD2 (6 bases). The V end lost 3 bases, the J end lost 3 bases, and 16 bases lay between the germline ends. Per germline, CDR1 SGHAT and CDR2 FQNNGV. This CDR3 is 16 amino acids long. The CDR3, as DNA: TGTGCCAGCAGCTTGTTCCCCGGGAGAGATACAGATACGCAGTATTTT. Its protein is CASSLFPGRDTDTQYF. Full variable domain (missing parts from reference TRBV11-2 and TRBJ2-3): EAGVAQSPRYKIIEKRQSVAFWCNPISGHATLYWYQQILGQGPKLLIQFQNNGVVDDSQLPKDRFSAERLKGVDSTLKIQPAKLEDSAVYLCASSLFPGRDTDTQYFGPGTRLTVL.

The genes are TRBV4-3 and TRBJ2-7; D is ambiguous. Germline lookup yields CDR1 LGHNA and CDR2 YSLEER. V was clipped by 3 bases and J by 0 bases, with 12 bases between them. CDR3 length equals 15 residues. DNA for the CDR3: TGCGCCAGCAGCCAGGTCGCCTCGAGCTCCTACGAGCAGTACTTC. Translated: CASSQVASSSYEQYF.

The chain joins TRBV9 to TRBJ2-1; D possibly corresponds to TRBD2 (5 bases). In germline, CDR1 is SGDLS, CDR2 YYNGEE. Trimming removed 4 bases from V and 0 bases from J, with 14 bases in between. The CDR3 totals 16 residues. The CDR3 region is CASSIRTVSSYNEQFF. The CDR3 nucleotides read TGTGCCAGCAGCATCCGGACTGTAAGCTCCTACAATGAGCAGTTCTTC.

This sequence joins TRBV5-5 and TRBJ1-2; 7 bases are a match to TRBD1. The CDR3 is 14 residues long. Germline values: CDR1 SGHKS, CDR2 YYEKEE (reference sequence). V lost 1 base and J lost 2; bases outside the gene matches: 2. DNA of the CDR3: TGTGCCAGCAGCTTGTCAGGGGGAAACTATGGCTACACCTTC. Protein sequence: CASSLSGGNYGYTF.

This clone is classed as medium-sized. The rearrangement uses TRBV28 and TRBJ1-2; 7 bases are shared with TRBD1. Germline values: CDR1 MDHEN, CDR2 SYDVKM. This CDR3 has 15 amino acids. The V segment lost 5 bases and the J segment 4 bases; nucleotides outside the gene matches: 10. This CDR3 reads CASSPPRDSSYGYTF. The CDR3 nucleotides are TGTGCCAGCAGTCCGCCTCGGGACAGCTCCTATGGCTACACCTTC.

The J gene is TRBJ2-1, the V gene TRBV4-1; D may be TRBD2 (5 bases). V lost 0 bases and J lost 6, with 6 bases in between. CDR1 and CDR2 from the germline V gene are MGHRA and YSYEKL. This CDR3 spans 13 amino acids. The CDR3 sequence: CASSQEGSNEQFF. CDR3 in DNA: TGCGCCAGCAGCCAAGAGGGGAGCAATGAGCAGTTCTTC.

V gene TRBV19 combines with J gene TRBJ1-5, with TRBD1 identical over 8 bases. The length of the CDR3 is 14 residues. V shed 1 base and J 7 bases; nucleotides not matched to a gene: 3. Germline assignment: CDR1 LNHDA and CDR2 SQIVND (reference sequence). The DNA of the CDR3 is TGTGCCAGTAGTATAGTACAGGGGGACCAGCCCCAGCATTTT. It specifies CASSIVQGDQPQHF. Full variable domain (remainder filled in from reference TRBV19 and TRBJ1-5): DGGITQSPKYLFRKEGQNVTLSCEQNLNHDAMYWYRQDPGQGLRLIYYSQIVNDFQKGDIAEGYSVSREKKESFPLTVTSAQKNPTAFYLCASSIVQGDQPQHFGDGTRLSIL.

The chain couples TRBV27 to TRBJ1-3; no clear D gene. Trimming removed 5 bases from V and 2 bases from J, with 10 bases in between. The CDR3 has 14 amino acids. Germline assignment: CDR1 MNHEY and CDR2 SMNVEV (reference sequence). CDR3 sequence: CASSNSVTGNTIYF. The CDR3 nucleotides read TGTGCCAGCAGTAATTCGGTTACTGGAAACACCATATATTTT.

The rearrangement links TRBV25-1 to TRBJ2-7; D is unresolved. This CDR3 is built from 11 residues. Germline CDR1 MGHDK, CDR2 SYGVNS. Trimming removed 4 bases at V and 2 bases at J, with 3 bases between. The CDR3: CASSGAYEQYF. The DNA for the CDR3 is TGTGCCAGCAGTGGAGCCTACGAGCAGTACTTC.

The chain employs TRBV18 and TRBJ2-1; TRBD2 matches at 9 bases. Per the germline V gene, CDR1 is KGHSH and CDR2 is LQKENI. Unmatched junction bases numbered 6, after V lost 2 bases and J lost 7 bases. The CDR3 has 15 amino acids. The DNA for the CDR3 is TGTGCCAGCTCACCAACGGCGGGAGGGCAGAATGAGCAGTTCTTC. Translated: CASSPTAGGQNEQFF.

The chain joins TRBV11-2 to TRBJ2-7; TRBD2 might be the D (5 bases). The V gene's germline CDR1 is SGHAT and CDR2 FQNNGV. The V and J ends lost 5 bases and 2 bases respectively, with 16 bases between them. The length of the CDR3 is 15 residues. Here the CDR3 reads CASSPDYSDTYEQYF. The DNA of the CDR3 is TGTGCCAGCAGCCCTGACTACTCGGATACCTACGAGCAGTACTTC. The full variable domain, with the rest looked up from reference TRBV11-2 and TRBJ2-7, is EAGVAQSPRYKIIEKRQSVAFWCNPISGHATLYWYQQILGQGPKLLIQFQNNGVVDDSQLPKDRFSAERLKGVDSTLKIQPAKLEDSAVYLCASSPDYSDTYEQYFGPGTRLTVT.

The rearrangement links TRBV18 to TRBJ1-2; 8 bases fit TRBD1. The germline CDR1 and CDR2 sequences are KGHSH and LQKENI. V shed 0 bases, J shed 7 bases, and the junction held 10 bases outside the gene matches. CDR3 size: 16 residues. The CDR3 DNA sequence: TGTGCCAGCTCACCACCGGGGGGGACAGGCAAGAGTGGCTACACCTTC. Translating it yields CASSPPGGTGKSGYTF.

This clone was seen once. This chain links TRBV7-2 with TRBJ2-7; no firm D call. CDR1 is SGHTA, CDR2 FQGNSA, per germline. V lost 2 bases and J 4 bases, leaving 9 bases between the germline ends. CDR3 length equals 13 residues. The CDR3 sequence is CASSLYSVYEQYF. The CDR3 region has the DNA TGTGCCAGCAGCTTATATTCCGTATACGAGCAGTACTTC.